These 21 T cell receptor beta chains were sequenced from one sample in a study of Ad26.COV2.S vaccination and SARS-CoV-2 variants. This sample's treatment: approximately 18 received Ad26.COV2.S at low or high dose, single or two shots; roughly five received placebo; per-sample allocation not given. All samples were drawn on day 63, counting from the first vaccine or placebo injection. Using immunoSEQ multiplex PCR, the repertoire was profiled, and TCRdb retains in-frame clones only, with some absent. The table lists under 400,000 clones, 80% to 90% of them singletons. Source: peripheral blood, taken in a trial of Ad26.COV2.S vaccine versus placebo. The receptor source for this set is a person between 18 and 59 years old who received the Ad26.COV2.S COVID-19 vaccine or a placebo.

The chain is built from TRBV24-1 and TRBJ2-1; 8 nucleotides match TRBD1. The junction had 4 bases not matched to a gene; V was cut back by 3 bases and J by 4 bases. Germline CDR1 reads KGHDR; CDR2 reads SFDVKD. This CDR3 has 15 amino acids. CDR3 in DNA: TGTGCCACCAGTGATCCGTGGACAGGGTACAATGAGCAGTTCTTC. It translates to CATSDPWTGYNEQFF.

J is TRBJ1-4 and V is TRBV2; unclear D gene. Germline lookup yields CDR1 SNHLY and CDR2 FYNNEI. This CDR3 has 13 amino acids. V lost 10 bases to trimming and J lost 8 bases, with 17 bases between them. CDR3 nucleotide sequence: TGTGCCACCGGGCCGAACCAGAGGGAAAAACTGTTTTTT. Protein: CATGPNQREKLFF.

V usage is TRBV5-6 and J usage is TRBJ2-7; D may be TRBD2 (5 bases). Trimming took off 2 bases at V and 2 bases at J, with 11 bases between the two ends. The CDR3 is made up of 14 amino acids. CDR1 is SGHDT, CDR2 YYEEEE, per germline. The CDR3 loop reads CASSLGSLPYEQYF. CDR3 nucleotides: TGTGCCAGCAGCTTAGGGAGCCTTCCCTACGAGCAGTACTTC.

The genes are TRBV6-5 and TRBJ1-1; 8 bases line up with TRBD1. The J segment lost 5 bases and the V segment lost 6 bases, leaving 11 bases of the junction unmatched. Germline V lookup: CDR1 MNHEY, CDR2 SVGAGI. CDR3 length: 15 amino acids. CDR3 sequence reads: CASSRNSGGTTEAFF. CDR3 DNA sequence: TGTGCCAGCAGCCGAAATTCAGGGGGCACGACTGAAGCTTTCTTT.

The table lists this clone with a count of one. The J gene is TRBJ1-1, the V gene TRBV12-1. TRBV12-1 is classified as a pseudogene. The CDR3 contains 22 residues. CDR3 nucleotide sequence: TGTGCCAGCAGCTTTGGGCCCCTCAAACGGGAAGGAGGGGGAGCATCGAACACTGAAGCTTTCTTT. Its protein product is CASSFGPLKREGGGASNTEAFF.

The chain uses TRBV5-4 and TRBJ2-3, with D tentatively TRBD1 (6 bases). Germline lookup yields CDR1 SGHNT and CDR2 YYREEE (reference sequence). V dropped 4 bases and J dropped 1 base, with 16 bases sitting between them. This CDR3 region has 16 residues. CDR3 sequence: CASSPSWYRGTDTQYF. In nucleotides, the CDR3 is TGTGCCAGCAGCCCCTCCTGGTACAGGGGCACAGATACGCAGTATTTT.

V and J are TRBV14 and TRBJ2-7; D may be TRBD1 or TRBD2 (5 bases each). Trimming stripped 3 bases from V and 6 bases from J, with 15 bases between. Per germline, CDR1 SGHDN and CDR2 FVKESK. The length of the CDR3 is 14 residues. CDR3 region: CASSQDGGLVEQYF. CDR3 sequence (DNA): TGTGCCAGCAGCCAGGATGGGGGTCTGGTCGAGCAGTACTTC.

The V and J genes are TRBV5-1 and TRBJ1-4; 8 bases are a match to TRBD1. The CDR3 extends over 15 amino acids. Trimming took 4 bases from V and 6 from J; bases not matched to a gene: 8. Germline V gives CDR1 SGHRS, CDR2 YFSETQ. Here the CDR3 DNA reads TGCGCCAGCAGCCGGAGGCAGGGGGCTTATGAAAAACTGTTTTTT. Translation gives CASSRRQGAYEKLFF. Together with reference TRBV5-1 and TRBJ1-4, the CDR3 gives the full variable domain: KAGVTQTPRYLIKTRGQQVTLSCSPISGHRSVSWYQQTPGQGLQFLFEYFSETQRNKGNFPGRFSGRQFSNSRSEMNVSTLELGDSALYLCASSRRQGAYEKLFFGSGTQLSVL.

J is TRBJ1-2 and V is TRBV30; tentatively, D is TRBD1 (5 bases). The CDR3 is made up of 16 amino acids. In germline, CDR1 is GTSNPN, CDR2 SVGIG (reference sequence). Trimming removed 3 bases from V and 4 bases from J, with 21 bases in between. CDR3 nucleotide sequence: TGTGCCTGGAGGCCCCCTTTTCCCCGGGACTCCTATGGCTACACCTTC. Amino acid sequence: CAWRPPFPRDSYGYTF.

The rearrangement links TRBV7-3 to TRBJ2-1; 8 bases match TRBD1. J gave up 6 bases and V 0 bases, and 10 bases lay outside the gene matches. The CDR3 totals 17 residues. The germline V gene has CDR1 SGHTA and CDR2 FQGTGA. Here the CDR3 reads CASSLTRGAQGGNEQFF. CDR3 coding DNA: TGTGCCAGCAGCTTAACACGCGGTGCACAGGGGGGCAATGAGCAGTTCTTC.

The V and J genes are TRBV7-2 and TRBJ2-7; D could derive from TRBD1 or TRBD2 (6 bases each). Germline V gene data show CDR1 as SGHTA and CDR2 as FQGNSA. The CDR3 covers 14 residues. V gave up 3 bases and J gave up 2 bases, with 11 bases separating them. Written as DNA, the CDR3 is TGTGCCAGCAGCTTTCTGGGGGGCACCTACGAGCAGTACTTC. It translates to CASSFLGGTYEQYF.

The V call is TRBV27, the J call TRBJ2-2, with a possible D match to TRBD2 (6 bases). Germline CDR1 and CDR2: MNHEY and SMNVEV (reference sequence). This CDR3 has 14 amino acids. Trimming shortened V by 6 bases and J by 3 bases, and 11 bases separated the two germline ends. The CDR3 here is CASRIPGDTGELFF. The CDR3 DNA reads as TGTGCCAGCAGGATCCCGGGGGACACCGGGGAGCTGTTTTTT.

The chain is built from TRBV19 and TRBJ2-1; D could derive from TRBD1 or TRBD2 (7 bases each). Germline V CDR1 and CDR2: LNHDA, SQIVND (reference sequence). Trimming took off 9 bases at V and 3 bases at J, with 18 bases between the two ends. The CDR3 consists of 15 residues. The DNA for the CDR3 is TGTGCCAGCGCAAAGTCCAGGGGGGGCTACAATGAGCAGTTCTTC. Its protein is CASAKSRGGYNEQFF.

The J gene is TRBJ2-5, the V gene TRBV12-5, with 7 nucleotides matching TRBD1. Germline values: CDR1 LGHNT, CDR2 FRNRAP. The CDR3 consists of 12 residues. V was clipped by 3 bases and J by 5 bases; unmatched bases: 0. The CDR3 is CASGFRGETQYF. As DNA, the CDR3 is TGTGCTAGTGGTTTCAGGGGGGAGACCCAGTACTTC.

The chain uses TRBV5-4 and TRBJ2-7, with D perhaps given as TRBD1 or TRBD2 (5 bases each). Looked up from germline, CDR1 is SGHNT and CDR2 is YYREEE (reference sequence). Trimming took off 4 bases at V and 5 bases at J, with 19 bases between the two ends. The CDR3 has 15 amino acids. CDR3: CASSPTGQPGDEQYF. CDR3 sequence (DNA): TGTGCCAGCAGCCCGACGGGGCAGCCTGGTGACGAGCAGTACTTC. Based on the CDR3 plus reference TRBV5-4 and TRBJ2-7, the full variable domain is ETGVTQSPTHLIKTRGQQVTLRCSSQSGHNTVSWYQQALGQGPQFIFQYYREEENGRGNFPPRFSGLQFPNYSSELNVNALELDDSALYLCASSPTGQPGDEQYFGPGTRLTVT.

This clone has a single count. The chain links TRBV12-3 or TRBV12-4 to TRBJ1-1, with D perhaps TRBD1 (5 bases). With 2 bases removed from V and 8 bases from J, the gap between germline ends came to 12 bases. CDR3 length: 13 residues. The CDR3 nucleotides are TGTGCCAGCAGTTTATCAGGGTTAGGGGAAGCTTTCTTT. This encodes CASSLSGLGEAFF.

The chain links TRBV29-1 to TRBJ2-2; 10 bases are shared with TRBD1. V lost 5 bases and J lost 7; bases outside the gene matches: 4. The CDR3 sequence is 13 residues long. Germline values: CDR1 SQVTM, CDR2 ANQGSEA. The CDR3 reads CSVRGQGFGELFF. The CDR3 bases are TGCAGCGTTCGGGGACAGGGGTTCGGGGAGCTGTTTTTT.

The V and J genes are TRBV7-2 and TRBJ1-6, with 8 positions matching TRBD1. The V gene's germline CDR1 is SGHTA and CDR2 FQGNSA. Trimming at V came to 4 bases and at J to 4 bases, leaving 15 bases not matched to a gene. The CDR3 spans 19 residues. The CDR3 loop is CASSSPGTGALGYNSPLHF. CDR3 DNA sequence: TGTGCCAGCAGCTCCCCGGGGACAGGCGCCTTGGGGTATAATTCACCCCTCCACTTT.

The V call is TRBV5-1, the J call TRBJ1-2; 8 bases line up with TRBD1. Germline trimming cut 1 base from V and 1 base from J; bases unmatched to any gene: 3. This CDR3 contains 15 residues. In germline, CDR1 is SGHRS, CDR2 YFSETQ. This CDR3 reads CASSLRGQDNYGYTF. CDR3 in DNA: TGCGCCAGCAGCTTGAGGGGACAGGATAACTATGGCTACACCTTC. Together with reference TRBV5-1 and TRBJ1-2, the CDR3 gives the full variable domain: KAGVTQTPRYLIKTRGQQVTLSCSPISGHRSVSWYQQTPGQGLQFLFEYFSETQRNKGNFPGRFSGRQFSNSRSEMNVSTLELGDSALYLCASSLRGQDNYGYTFGSGTRLTVV.

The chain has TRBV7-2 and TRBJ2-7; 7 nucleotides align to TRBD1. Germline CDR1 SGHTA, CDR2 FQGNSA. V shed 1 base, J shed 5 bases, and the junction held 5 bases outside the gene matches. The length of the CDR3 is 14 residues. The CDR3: CASSLGDSAHEQYF. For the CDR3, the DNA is TGTGCCAGCAGCTTAGGGGACAGTGCGCACGAGCAGTACTTC.

DNA for the CDR3: TGTGCCAGCAGTTGGGGCACCATATATTTT. Translated: CASSWGTIYF. The V and J genes are TRBV12-3 or TRBV12-4 and TRBJ1-3, with no clear D. V was pared by 4 bases and J by 9 bases, with 4 bases between. This CDR3 has 10 amino acids.